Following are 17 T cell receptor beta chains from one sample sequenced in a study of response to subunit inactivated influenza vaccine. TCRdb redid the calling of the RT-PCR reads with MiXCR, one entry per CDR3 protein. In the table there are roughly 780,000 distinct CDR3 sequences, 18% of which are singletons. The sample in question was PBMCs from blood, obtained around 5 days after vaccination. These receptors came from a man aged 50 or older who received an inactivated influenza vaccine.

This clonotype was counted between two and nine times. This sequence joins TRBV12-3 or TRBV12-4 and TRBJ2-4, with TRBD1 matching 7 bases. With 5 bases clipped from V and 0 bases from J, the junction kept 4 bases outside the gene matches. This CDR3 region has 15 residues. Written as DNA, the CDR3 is TGTGCCAGCAGTCTACAGGGGTTAGCCAAAAACATTCAGTACTTC. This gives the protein CASSLQGLAKNIQYF.

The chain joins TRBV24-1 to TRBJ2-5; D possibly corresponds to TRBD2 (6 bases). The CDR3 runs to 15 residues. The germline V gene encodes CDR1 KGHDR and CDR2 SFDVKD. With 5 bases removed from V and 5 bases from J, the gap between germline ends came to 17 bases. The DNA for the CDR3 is TGTGCCACCAGTGTGGGACTGGGGAATGCGGAGACCCAGTACTTC. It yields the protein CATSVGLGNAETQYF.

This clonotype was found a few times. The CDR3 loop reads CASKKQVTFSYNEQFF. Written as DNA, the CDR3 is TGCGCCAGCAAAAAACAGGTGACTTTCTCCTACAATGAGCAGTTCTTC. The V and J genes are TRBV5-1 and TRBJ2-1; tentative D call: TRBD1 (5 bases). Germline-derived CDR1 and CDR2 are SGHRS and YFSETQ. V gave up 6 bases and J gave up 0 bases, with 16 bases separating them. This CDR3 is 16 amino acids long.

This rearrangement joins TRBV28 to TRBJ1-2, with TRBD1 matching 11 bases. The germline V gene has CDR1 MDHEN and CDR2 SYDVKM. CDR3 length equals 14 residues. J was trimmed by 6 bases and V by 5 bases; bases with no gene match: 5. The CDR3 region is CASSVPGQGDGYTF. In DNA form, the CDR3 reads TGTGCCAGCAGTGTTCCGGGACAGGGGGATGGCTACACCTTC.

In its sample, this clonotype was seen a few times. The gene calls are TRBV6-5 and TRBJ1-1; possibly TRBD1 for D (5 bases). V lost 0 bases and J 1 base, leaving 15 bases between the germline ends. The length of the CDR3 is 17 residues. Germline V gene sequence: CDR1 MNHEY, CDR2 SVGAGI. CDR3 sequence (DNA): TGTGCCAGCAGTTACTCCCCAATGGCGAGGGGGAACACTGAAGCTTTCTTT. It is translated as CASSYSPMARGNTEAFF.

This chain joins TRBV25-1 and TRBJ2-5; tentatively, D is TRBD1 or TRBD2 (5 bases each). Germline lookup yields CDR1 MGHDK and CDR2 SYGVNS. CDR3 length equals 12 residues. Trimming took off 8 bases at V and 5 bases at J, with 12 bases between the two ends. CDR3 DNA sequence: TGTGCCAGCGGGGGTATTCCGGAGACCCAGTACTTC. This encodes CASGGIPETQYF. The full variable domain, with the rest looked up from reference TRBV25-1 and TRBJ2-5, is EADIYQTPRYLVIGTGKKITLECSQTMGHDKMYWYQQDPGMELHLIHYSYGVNSTEKGDLSSESTVSRIRTEHFPLTLESARPSHTSQYLCASGGIPETQYFGPGTRLLVL.

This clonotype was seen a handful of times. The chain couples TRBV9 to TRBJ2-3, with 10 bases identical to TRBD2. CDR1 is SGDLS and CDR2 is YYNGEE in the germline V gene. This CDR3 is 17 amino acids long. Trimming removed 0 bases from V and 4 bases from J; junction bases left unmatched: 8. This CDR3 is CASSVVASGGLADTQYF. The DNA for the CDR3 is TGTGCCAGCAGCGTAGTGGCTAGCGGGGGACTGGCAGATACGCAGTATTTT.

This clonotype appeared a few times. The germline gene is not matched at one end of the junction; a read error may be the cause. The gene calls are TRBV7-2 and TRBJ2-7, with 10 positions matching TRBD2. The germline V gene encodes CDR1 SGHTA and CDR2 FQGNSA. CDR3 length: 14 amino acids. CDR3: CASSLASLAGALNF. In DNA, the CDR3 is TGTGCCAGCAGCTTAGCTAGCCTAGCGGGAGCTCTGAACTTC.

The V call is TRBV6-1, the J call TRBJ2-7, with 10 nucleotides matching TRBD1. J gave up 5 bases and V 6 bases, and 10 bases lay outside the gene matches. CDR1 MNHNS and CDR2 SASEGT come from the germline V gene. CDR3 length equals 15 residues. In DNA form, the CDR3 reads TGTGCCAGCAGGACAAACCCGGGACAGGGGAACGAGCAGTACTTC. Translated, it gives CASRTNPGQGNEQYF.

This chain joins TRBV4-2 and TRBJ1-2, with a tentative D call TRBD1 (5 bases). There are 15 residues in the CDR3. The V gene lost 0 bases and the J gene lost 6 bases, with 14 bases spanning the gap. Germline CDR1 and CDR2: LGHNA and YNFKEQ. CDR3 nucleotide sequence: TGTGCCAGCAGCCAAGAATCGGCAGGGTCAAATGGCTACACCTTC. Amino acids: CASSQESAGSNGYTF.

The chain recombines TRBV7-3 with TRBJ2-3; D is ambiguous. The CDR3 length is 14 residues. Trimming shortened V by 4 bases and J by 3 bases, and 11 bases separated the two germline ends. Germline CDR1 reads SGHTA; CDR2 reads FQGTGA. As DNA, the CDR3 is TGTGCCAGCAGCTCGGGCCAGTGGACAGATACGCAGTATTTT. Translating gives CASSSGQWTDTQYF.

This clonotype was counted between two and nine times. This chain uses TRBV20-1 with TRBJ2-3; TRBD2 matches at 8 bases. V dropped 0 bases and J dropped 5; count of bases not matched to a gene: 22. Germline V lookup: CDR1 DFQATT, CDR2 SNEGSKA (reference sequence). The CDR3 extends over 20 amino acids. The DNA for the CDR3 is TGCAGTGCTAGAGATCTATTGGGGAGCGGGAGAGAATCCGTTAGAGATACGCAGTATTTT. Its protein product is CSARDLLGSGRESVRDTQYF.

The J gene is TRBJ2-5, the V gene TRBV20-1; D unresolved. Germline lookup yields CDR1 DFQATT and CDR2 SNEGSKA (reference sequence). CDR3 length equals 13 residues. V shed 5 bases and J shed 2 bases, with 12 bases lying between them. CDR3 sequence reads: CSAPSPSQETQYF. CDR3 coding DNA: TGCAGTGCTCCCTCGCCGTCTCAAGAGACCCAGTACTTC.

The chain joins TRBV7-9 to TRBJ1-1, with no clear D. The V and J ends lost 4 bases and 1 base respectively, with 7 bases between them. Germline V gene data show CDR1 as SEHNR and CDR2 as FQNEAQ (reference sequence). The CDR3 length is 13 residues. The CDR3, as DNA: TGTGCCAGCAGCTCACTACGGAACACTGAAGCTTTCTTT. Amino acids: CASSSLRNTEAFF.

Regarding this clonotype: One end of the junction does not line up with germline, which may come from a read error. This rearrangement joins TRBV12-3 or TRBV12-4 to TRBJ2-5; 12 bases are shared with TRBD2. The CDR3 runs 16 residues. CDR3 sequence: CATSFLAGGPYETQYF. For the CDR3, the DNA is TGTGCCACCAGTTTCCTAGCGGGGGGGCCATATGAGACCCAGTACTTC.

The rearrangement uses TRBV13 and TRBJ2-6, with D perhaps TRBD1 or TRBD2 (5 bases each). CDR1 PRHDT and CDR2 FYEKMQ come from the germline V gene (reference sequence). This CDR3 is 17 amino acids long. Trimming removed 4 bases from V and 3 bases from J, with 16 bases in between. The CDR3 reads CASSSTGRLGGANVLTF. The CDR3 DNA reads TGTGCCAGCAGCTCAACGGGGCGGCTGGGTGGGGCCAACGTCCTGACTTTC.

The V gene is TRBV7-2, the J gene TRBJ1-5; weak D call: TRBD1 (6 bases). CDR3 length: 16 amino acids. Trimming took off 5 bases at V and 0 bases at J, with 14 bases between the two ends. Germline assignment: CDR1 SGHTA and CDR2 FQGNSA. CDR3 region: CASSIGQSISNQPQHF. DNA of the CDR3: TGTGCCAGCAGCATCGGACAGTCCATTAGCAATCAGCCCCAGCATTTT.